Presented here are 9 T cell receptor beta chains from one specimen sequenced in a study of radiotherapy plus CTLA-4 blockade in lung cancer. Some clones are missing from TCRdb's copy, which holds only in-frame ones; the method was immunoSEQ multiplex PCR. Of more than 40,000 clones in the sample, about three quarters were seen once. The sequencing here drew on peripheral blood, taken from a patient treated with radiotherapy plus ipilimumab. Receptors were obtained from a human donor with non-small cell lung cancer who had a complete response to radiotherapy plus ipilimumab.

This chain links TRBV18 with TRBJ1-2, with 9 bases matching TRBD1. In germline, CDR1 is KGHSH, CDR2 LQKENI. J lost 7 bases, V lost 6 bases, and 6 bases had no gene match. There are 13 residues in the CDR3. The CDR3 sequence is CASSVGQGGGYTF. The DNA for the CDR3 is TGTGCCAGCTCGGTGGGACAGGGTGGTGGCTACACCTTC. Together with reference TRBV18 and TRBJ1-2, the CDR3 gives the full variable domain: NAGVMQNPRHLVRRRGQEARLRCSPMKGHSHVYWYRQLPEEGLKFMVYLQKENIIDESGMPKERFSAEFPKEGPSILRIQQVVRGDSAAYFCASSVGQGGGYTFGSGTRLTVV.

Concerning this clone itself: Other DNA sequences in this sample translate to the same CDR3. The CDR3 here is CASSQTGGGYEQYF. The CDR3 DNA is TGCGCCAGCAGCCAGACGGGGGGCGGCTACGAGCAGTACTTC. The V and J genes are TRBV4-3 and TRBJ2-7; a weak D match, TRBD2 (7 bases). CDR3 length equals 14 residues. Per germline, CDR1 LGHNA and CDR2 YSLEER. V lost 3 bases and J lost 3, with 12 bases in between.

This chain links TRBV30 with TRBJ2-7; 8 bases align to TRBD1. V dropped 5 bases and J dropped 7; count of bases not matched to a gene: 10. Germline CDR1 and CDR2: GTSNPN and SVGIG (reference sequence). This CDR3 contains 13 residues. This chain's CDR3 is CAWSPQGVGEQYF. As DNA, the CDR3 is TGTGCCTGGTCCCCACAGGGGGTCGGGGAGCAGTACTTC.

This clone occurred once. The CDR3 is CAWSARGGIEYF. In DNA form, the CDR3 reads TGTGCCTGGAGTGCACGCGGGGGAATAGAGTATTTT. This sequence joins TRBV30 and TRBJ2-3, with TRBD2 identical over 7 bases. Per germline, CDR1 GTSNPN and CDR2 SVGIG (reference sequence). The CDR3 sequence is 12 residues long. After removal of 1 base from V and 13 bases from J, the junction contained 8 bases not matched to a gene.

This clone was detected only a few times. CDR3 protein: CASSRSGSWANTEAFF. In DNA, the CDR3 is TGTGCCAGCAGCCGGTCAGGATCCTGGGCGAACACTGAAGCTTTCTTT. The genes are TRBV5-6 and TRBJ1-1, with unresolved D. CDR3 length equals 16 residues. V was pared by 4 bases and J by 1 base, with 17 bases between. Germline CDR1 reads SGHDT; CDR2 reads YYEEEE.

This clone was counted only a few times. The chain is built from TRBV7-9 and TRBJ2-1, with D perhaps matching TRBD2 (5 bases). CDR3 length equals 18 residues. With 4 bases removed from V and 5 bases from J, the gap between germline ends came to 24 bases. Germline V gene lookup returns CDR1 SEHNR and CDR2 FQNEAQ (reference sequence). The DNA for the CDR3 is TGTGCCAGCAGCTCTACAGTTCGCCGCCTCAACGGGAACAATGAGCAGTTCTTC. This translates into CASSSTVRRLNGNNEQFF.

J is TRBJ2-1 and V is TRBV25-1; TRBD2 matches at 14 bases. Germline trimming cut 5 bases from V and 7 bases from J; bases unmatched to any gene: 10. The CDR3 covers 17 residues. Germline V gene data show CDR1 as MGHDK and CDR2 as SYGVNS. The DNA for the CDR3 is TGTGCCAGCAGTACATTCGCCGGGACTAGCGGGAGTAATGAGCAGTTCTTC. It is translated as CASSTFAGTSGSNEQFF.

In this sample, this clone turned up once. CDR3 amino acids: CASSIFWTGGSNEQFF. CDR3 DNA: TGTGCCAGTAGTATCTTCTGGACAGGGGGTTCCAATGAGCAGTTCTTC. The chain combines TRBV19 with TRBJ2-1, with TRBD1 identical over 10 bases. The V gene's germline CDR1 is LNHDA and CDR2 SQIVND (reference sequence). Trimming cost V 3 bases and J 6 bases; bases outside gene matches: 8. The CDR3 is 16 amino acids. Drawing the rest from reference TRBV19 and TRBJ2-1, the complete variable domain is DGGITQSPKYLFRKEGQNVTLSCEQNLNHDAMYWYRQDPGQGLRLIYYSQIVNDFQKGDIAEGYSVSREKKESFPLTVTSAQKNPTAFYLCASSIFWTGGSNEQFFGPGTRLTVL.

The J gene is TRBJ1-5, the V gene TRBV5-5, with 7 nucleotides matching TRBD1. J gave up 6 bases and V 2 bases, and 8 bases lay outside the gene matches. The length of the CDR3 is 15 residues. Germline values: CDR1 SGHKS, CDR2 YYEKEE (reference sequence). CDR3 nucleotide sequence: TGTGCCAGCAGCTTAATAACAGGGGAGCGTCAGCCCCAGCATTTT. This sequence encodes CASSLITGERQPQHF.